The clone carrying this T cell receptor beta chain was seen a single time. This record belongs to a study of cytomegalovirus exposure and HLA in healthy donors. It was with 60 Vbeta and 13 Jbeta primers that the PCR ran. The repertoire was sequenced with immunoSEQ multiplex PCR; TCRdb's copy has only in-frame clones and lacks some. Found here are some 160,000 clones, 80% to 85% of them singletons; the top ten hold approximately 2%. The V end was cut by 1 base, the J end by 3 bases, with 7 bases between. This CDR3 spans 14 amino acids. CDR1 and CDR2 (germline): SEHNR, FQNEAQ (reference sequence). What was sequenced was PBMCs. The receptor's source is a man aged 18 to 29 in good health and CMV-seronegative. The chain has TRBV7-9 and TRBJ1-5, with D perhaps TRBD1 (5 bases). CDR3 amino acids: CASSLGRDNQPQHF. DNA of the CDR3: TGTGCCAGCAGCTTAGGCAGGGACAATCAGCCCCAGCATTTT.